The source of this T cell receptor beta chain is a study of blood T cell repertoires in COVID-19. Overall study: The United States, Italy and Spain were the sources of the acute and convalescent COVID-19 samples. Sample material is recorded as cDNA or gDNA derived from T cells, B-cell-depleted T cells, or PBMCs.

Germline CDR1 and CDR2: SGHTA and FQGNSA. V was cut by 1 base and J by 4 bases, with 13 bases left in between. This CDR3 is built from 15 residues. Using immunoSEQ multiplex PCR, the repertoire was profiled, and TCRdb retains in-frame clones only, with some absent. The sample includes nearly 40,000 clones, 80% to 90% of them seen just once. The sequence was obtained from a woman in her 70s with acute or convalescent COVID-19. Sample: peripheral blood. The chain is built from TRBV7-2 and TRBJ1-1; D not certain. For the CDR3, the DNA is TGTGCCAGCAGCTTAGGGGTGAGCAGCGGCACTGAAGCTTTCTTT. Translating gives CASSLGVSSGTEAFF.